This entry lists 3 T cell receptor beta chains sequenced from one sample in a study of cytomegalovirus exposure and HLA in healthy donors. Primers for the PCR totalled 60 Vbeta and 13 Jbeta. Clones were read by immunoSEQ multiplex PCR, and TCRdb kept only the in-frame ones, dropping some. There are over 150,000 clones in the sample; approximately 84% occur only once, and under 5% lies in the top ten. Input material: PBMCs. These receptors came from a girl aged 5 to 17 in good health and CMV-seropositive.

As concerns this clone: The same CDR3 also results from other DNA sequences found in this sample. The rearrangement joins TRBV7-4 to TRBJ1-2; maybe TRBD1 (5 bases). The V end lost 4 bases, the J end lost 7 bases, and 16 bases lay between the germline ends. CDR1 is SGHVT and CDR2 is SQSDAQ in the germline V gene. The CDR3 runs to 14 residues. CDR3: CASSSPRGGGGYTF. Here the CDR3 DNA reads TGTGCCAGCAGCTCCCCCCGCGGGGGAGGTGGCTACACCTTC.

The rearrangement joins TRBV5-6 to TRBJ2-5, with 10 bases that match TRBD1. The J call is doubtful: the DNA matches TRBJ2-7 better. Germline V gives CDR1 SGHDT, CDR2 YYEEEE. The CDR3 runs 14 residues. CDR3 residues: CASSAGTGVYEQYF. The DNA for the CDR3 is TGTGCCAGCAGCGCCGGGACAGGGGTCTACGAGCAGTACTTC.

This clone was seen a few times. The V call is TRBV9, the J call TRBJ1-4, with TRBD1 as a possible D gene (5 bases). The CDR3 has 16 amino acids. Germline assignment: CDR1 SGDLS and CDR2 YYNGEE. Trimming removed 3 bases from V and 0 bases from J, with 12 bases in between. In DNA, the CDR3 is TGTGCCAGCAGCGAGGAGGGGTCTCCAACTAATGAAAAACTGTTTTTT. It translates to CASSEEGSPTNEKLFF.